Listed here are 25 T cell receptor beta chains from one sample, sequenced in a study of shared clonotypes between healthy human individuals. The repertoire was sequenced with immunoSEQ multiplex PCR; TCRdb's copy has only in-frame clones and lacks some. The data hold 2.3 million or so clones, with approximately 93% observed a single time. The sample taken for sequencing was naive CD4+ T cells from PBMCs. Subset reported: CD45RA+ positively selected. The receptors stem from a man aged 18 to 35 in good health. Some clones in this sample may be carry-over from other donors' samples.

This clone was recorded only once. The gene calls are TRBV6-1 and TRBJ1-1, with D possibly being TRBD1 (6 bases). The ends were cut back, 4 bases at V and 1 base at J, with 10 bases in the middle. Germline loops: CDR1 MNHNS, CDR2 SASEGT. The CDR3 is 14 amino acids. CDR3 coding DNA: TGTGCCAGCAGTGGGCAGGGGAAGAACACTGAAGCTTTCTTT. Protein sequence: CASSGQGKNTEAFF.

The chain has TRBV4-2 and TRBJ2-2; no definite D call. The CDR3 sequence is 13 residues long. Germline V lookup: CDR1 LGHNA, CDR2 YNFKEQ. Trimming removed 4 bases from V and 6 bases from J, with 9 bases in between. This chain's CDR3 is CASSRTRAGELFF. The CDR3 bases are TGTGCCAGCAGCCGCACAAGGGCCGGGGAGCTGTTTTTT.

This clone was found once. Other DNA sequences in the sample encode the same CDR3. This rearrangement joins TRBV6-5 to TRBJ1-2; D is unresolved. Germline CDR1 reads MNHEY; CDR2 reads SVGAGI. The length of the CDR3 is 12 residues. The V gene lost 2 bases and the J gene lost 8 bases, with 9 bases spanning the gap. The CDR3 DNA reads as TGTGCCAGCAGTTACGGAGGGTCCGGCTACACCTTC. This encodes CASSYGGSGYTF.

The gene calls are TRBV18 and TRBJ1-5; 8 positions match TRBD1. The CDR3 covers 14 residues. Germline CDR1 reads KGHSH; CDR2 reads LQKENI. With 3 bases clipped from V and 7 bases from J, the junction kept 5 bases outside the gene matches. CDR3 bases: TGTGCCAGCTCACCGGACAGGGAACTGCAGCCCCAGCATTTT. This translates into CASSPDRELQPQHF.

V usage is TRBV4-1 and J usage is TRBJ1-1; D is ambiguous. CDR3 length: 17 residues. V was clipped by 1 base and J by 3 bases, with 18 bases between them. CDR1 MGHRA and CDR2 YSYEKL come from the germline V gene. The CDR3 nucleotides read TGCGCCAGCAGCCAAGCCTACAGAGGGCCGCGTGACACTGAAGCTTTCTTT. This codes for CASSQAYRGPRDTEAFF.

V and J are TRBV5-1 and TRBJ2-3; 10 bases line up with TRBD2. V was pared by 7 bases and J by 11 bases, with 10 bases of the junction left unmatched. The length of the CDR3 is 13 residues. The germline gives CDR1 SGHRS, CDR2 YFSETQ. Written as DNA, the CDR3 is TGCGCCAGCGGTTTAGCGGGAGGCCATCAGCAGTATTTT. Translated, it gives CASGLAGGHQQYF.

A remark on this clone: The sample holds other DNA sequences that translate to the same CDR3. V usage is TRBV5-1 and J usage is TRBJ2-5; TRBD2 aligns across 8 bases. Germline CDR1 reads SGHRS; CDR2 reads YFSETQ. V gave up 4 bases and J gave up 2 bases; unmatched junction bases: 4. The CDR3 is 14 amino acids. CDR3 nucleotides: TGCGCCAGCAGCCTGACTAGCGTACAAGAGACCCAGTACTTC. It yields the protein CASSLTSVQETQYF.

The chain employs TRBV7-9 and TRBJ2-3; D perhaps matches TRBD2 (6 bases). The germline V and J ends were trimmed by 4 bases and 0 bases, with 14 bases remaining between them. The CDR3 contains 16 residues. Germline CDR1 and CDR2: SEHNR and FQNEAQ (reference sequence). The DNA of the CDR3 is TGTGCCAGCAGCTCAAAAGGAGGGAGGAGCACAGATACGCAGTATTTT. Amino acids: CASSSKGGRSTDTQYF. The full variable domain, rest sourced from reference TRBV7-9 and TRBJ2-3, is DTGVSQNPRHKITKRGQNVTFRCDPISEHNRLYWYRQTLGQGPEFLTYFQNEAQLEKSRLLSDRFSAERPKGSFSTLEIQRTEQGDSAMYLCASSSKGGRSTDTQYFGPGTRLTVL.

The rearrangement links TRBV5-1 to TRBJ2-7; D gene ambiguous. The CDR3 has 15 amino acids. Trimming left V 0 bases short and J 3 bases short, with 13 bases between. Per the germline V gene, CDR1 is SGHRS and CDR2 is YFSETQ. CDR3 bases: TGCGCCAGCAGCTTGGCCCCAACGATAGGCTACGAGCAGTACTTC. As protein: CASSLAPTIGYEQYF.

The J gene is TRBJ1-1, the V gene TRBV19; D remains ambiguous. The CDR3 runs to 12 residues. The V gene's germline CDR1 is LNHDA and CDR2 SQIVND (reference sequence). V lost 6 bases and J lost 0, with 5 bases in between. The CDR3 DNA is TGTGCCAGTAGCGTATTGAACACTGAAGCTTTCTTT. Protein: CASSVLNTEAFF.

V is TRBV13 and J is TRBJ2-7; 9 nucleotides match TRBD2. The J segment lost 7 bases and the V segment lost 4 bases, leaving 14 bases of the junction unmatched. This CDR3 region has 16 residues. The V gene's germline CDR1 is PRHDT and CDR2 FYEKMQ (reference sequence). CDR3: CASSSQGTSLAREQYF. In nucleotides, the CDR3 is TGTGCCAGCAGCTCCCAGGGGACTAGCCTCGCACGGGAGCAGTACTTC. The variable domain in full, completed from reference TRBV13 and TRBJ2-7, reads AAGVIQSPRHLIKEKRETATLKCYPIPRHDTVYWYQQGPGQDPQFLISFYEKMQSDKGSIPDRFSAQQFSDYHSELNMSSLELGDSALYFCASSSQGTSLAREQYFGPGTRLTVT.

The V gene is TRBV5-6, the J gene TRBJ2-4; 10 positions agree with TRBD1. The CDR3 runs 18 residues. J gave up 3 bases and V 4 bases, and 13 bases lay outside the gene matches. Germline assignment: CDR1 SGHDT and CDR2 YYEEEE. CDR3 loop: CASSNWGQGRSYKNIQYF. CDR3 nucleotides: TGTGCCAGCAGCAATTGGGGACAGGGGAGATCCTACAAAAACATTCAGTACTTC.

The V call is TRBV5-1, the J call TRBJ2-7; 8 nucleotides agree with TRBD1. This CDR3 has 14 amino acids. With 4 bases clipped from V and 0 bases from J, the junction kept 3 bases outside the gene matches. Per germline, CDR1 SGHRS and CDR2 YFSETQ. This chain's CDR3 is CASSQTGDSYEQYF. The CDR3 DNA reads as TGCGCCAGCAGCCAGACAGGGGACTCCTACGAGCAGTACTTC.

The genes are TRBV11-1 and TRBJ2-7; TRBD1 matches at 10 bases. There are 15 residues in the CDR3. Germline V CDR1 and CDR2: SGHAT, FQDESV (reference sequence). V was clipped by 2 bases and J by 2 bases; unmatched bases: 3. The CDR3 nucleotides read TGTGCCAGCAGCTTACTAGGACAGGGGGCCTACGAGCAGTACTTC. Protein sequence: CASSLLGQGAYEQYF.

Notes on this clone: Other DNA sequences in this sample translate to the same CDR3. The J gene is TRBJ2-3, the V gene TRBV30; no clear D. The CDR3 consists of 11 residues. Per the germline V gene, CDR1 is GTSNPN and CDR2 is SVGIG (reference sequence). V was clipped by 4 bases and J by 1 base, with 3 bases between them. The DNA of the CDR3 is TGTGCCTGGACAGGCACAGATACGCAGTATTTT. As protein: CAWTGTDTQYF. Full variable domain (outside the CDR3, taken from reference TRBV30 and TRBJ2-3): SQTIHQWPATLVQPVGSPLSLECTVEGTSNPNLYWYRQAAGRGLQLLFYSVGIGQISSEVPQNLSASRPQDRQFILSSKKLLLSDSGFYLCAWTGTDTQYFGPGTRLTVL.

The chain couples TRBV5-1 to TRBJ1-2; D perhaps matches TRBD1 (6 bases). Trimming took 0 bases from V and 1 from J, leaving 10 bases between them. Germline CDR1 reads SGHRS; CDR2 reads YFSETQ. CDR3 length equals 15 residues. CDR3 residues: CASSLGQGFNYGYTF. DNA of the CDR3: TGCGCCAGCAGCTTGGGGCAGGGGTTTAACTATGGCTACACCTTC.

The chain combines TRBV25-1 with TRBJ2-2, with 8 bases identical to TRBD2. V shed 2 bases and J 3 bases; nucleotides not matched to a gene: 5. The CDR3 is 16 residues long. Per the germline V gene, CDR1 is MGHDK and CDR2 is SYGVNS. The CDR3 DNA reads as TGTGCCAGCAGTGAACCGGGAGGGCGTGACACCGGGGAGCTGTTTTTT. This translates into CASSEPGGRDTGELFF.

The chain combines TRBV14 with TRBJ2-3, with D perhaps TRBD1 (6 bases). The germline V gene has CDR1 SGHDN and CDR2 FVKESK. Trimming took 3 bases from V and 3 from J, leaving 16 bases between them. CDR3 length: 16 residues. In DNA, the CDR3 is TGTGCCAGCAGCCAGATCGCAGGGGTTGTGACAGATACGCAGTATTTT. It yields the protein CASSQIAGVVTDTQYF.

The chain combines TRBV28 with TRBJ2-6; TRBD1 might be the D (7 bases). The germline V gene has CDR1 MDHEN and CDR2 SYDVKM. V was cut by 1 base and J by 0 bases, with 25 bases left in between. The CDR3 loop spans 22 amino acids. CDR3: CASSLSTGRKVIGSSGANVLTF. DNA of the CDR3: TGTGCCAGCAGTTTATCGACAGGGAGGAAGGTGATTGGGAGCTCTGGGGCCAACGTCCTGACTTTC.

The rearrangement joins TRBV6-5 to TRBJ2-7, with TRBD1 matching over 7 bases. CDR1 is MNHEY and CDR2 is SVGAGI in the germline V gene. The CDR3 consists of 13 residues. After removal of 7 bases from V and 0 bases from J, the junction contained 3 bases not matched to a gene. Here the CDR3 reads CASTDRASYEQYF. For the CDR3, the DNA is TGTGCCAGCACAGACAGGGCCTCCTACGAGCAGTACTTC.

The CDR3 spells CASSFPRGSWNEQYF. CDR3 nucleotides: TGTGCCAGCAGTTTCCCCCGGGGCTCATGGAACGAGCAGTACTTC. The chain carries TRBV28 and TRBJ2-7; the D gene could be TRBD1 or TRBD2 (5 bases each). Per germline, CDR1 MDHEN and CDR2 SYDVKM. Deletions cut 3 bases from V and 5 bases from J, with 17 bases between. The CDR3 runs to 15 residues.

The chain couples TRBV9 to TRBJ1-1; the D is unclear. Trimming took 0 bases from V and 4 from J, leaving 10 bases between them. Germline V lookup: CDR1 SGDLS, CDR2 YYNGEE. The length of the CDR3 is 14 residues. Here the CDR3 DNA reads TGTGCCAGCAGCGTAGACGGTTTTAGCACTGAAGCTTTCTTT. This translates into CASSVDGFSTEAFF.

This chain links TRBV11-2 with TRBJ2-2; D is perhaps TRBD2 (5 bases). The germline gives CDR1 SGHAT, CDR2 FQNNGV. V lost 5 bases and J lost 4, with 11 bases in between. The CDR3 is 14 amino acids. Written as DNA, the CDR3 is TGTGCCAGCAGCCTACGGGGTACCACCGGGGAGCTGTTTTTT. Translation gives CASSLRGTTGELFF.

The chain employs TRBV9 and TRBJ1-3; no clear D gene. Per the germline V gene, CDR1 is SGDLS and CDR2 is YYNGEE. CDR3 length: 17 residues. V was clipped by 0 bases and J by 0 bases, with 13 bases between them. CDR3 sequence reads: CASSVVGSGGSGNTIYF. The DNA of the CDR3 is TGTGCCAGCAGCGTAGTGGGCTCCGGCGGCTCTGGAAACACCATATATTTT.

The CDR3 reads CASSPEWGSGHQGNEQFF. The CDR3 coding sequence is TGTGCCAGCAGTCCCGAATGGGGGAGCGGACACCAAGGGAATGAGCAGTTCTTC. V and J are TRBV25-1 and TRBJ2-1, with D perhaps being TRBD1 or TRBD2 (5 bases each). V lost 5 bases, J lost 7 bases, and 27 bases lay in between. This CDR3 comprises 18 residues. Germline values: CDR1 MGHDK, CDR2 SYGVNS.